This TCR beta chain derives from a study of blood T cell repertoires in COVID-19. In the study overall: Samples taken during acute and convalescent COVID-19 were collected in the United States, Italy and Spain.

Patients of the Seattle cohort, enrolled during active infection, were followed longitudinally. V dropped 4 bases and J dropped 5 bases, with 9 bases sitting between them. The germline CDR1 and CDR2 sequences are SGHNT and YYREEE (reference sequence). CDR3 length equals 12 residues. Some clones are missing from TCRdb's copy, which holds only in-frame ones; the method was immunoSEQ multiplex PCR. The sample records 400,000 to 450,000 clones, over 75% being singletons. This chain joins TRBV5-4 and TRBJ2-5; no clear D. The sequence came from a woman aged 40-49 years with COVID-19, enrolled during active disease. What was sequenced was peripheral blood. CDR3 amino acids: CASSPPGETQYF. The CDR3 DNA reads TGTGCCAGCAGCCCCCCCGGGGAGACCCAGTACTTC.